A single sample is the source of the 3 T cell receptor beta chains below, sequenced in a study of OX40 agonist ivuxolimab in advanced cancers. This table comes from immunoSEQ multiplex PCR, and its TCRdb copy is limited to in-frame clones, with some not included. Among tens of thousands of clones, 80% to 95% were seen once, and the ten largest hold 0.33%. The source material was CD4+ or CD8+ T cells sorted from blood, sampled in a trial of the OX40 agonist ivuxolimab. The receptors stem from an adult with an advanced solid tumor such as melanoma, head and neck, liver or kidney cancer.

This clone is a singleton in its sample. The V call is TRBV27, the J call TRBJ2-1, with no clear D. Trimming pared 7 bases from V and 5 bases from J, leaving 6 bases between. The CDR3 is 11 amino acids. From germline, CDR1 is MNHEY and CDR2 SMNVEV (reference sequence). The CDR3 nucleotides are TGTGCCAGCACCCAAAACAATGAGCAGTTCTTC. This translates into CASTQNNEQFF.

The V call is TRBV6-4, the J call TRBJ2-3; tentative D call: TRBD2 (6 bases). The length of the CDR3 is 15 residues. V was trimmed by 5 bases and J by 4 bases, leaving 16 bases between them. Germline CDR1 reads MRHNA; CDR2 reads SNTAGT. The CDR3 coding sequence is TGTGCCAGCAGTCAGGCGGGATGGGGTGCAGATACGCAGTATTTT. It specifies CASSQAGWGADTQYF.

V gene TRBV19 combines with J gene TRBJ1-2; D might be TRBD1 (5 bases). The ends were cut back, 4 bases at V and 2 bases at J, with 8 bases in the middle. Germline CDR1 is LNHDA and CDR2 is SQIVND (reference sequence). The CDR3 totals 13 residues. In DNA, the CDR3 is TGTGCCAGTAGTAAAGAGGGGAACTATGGCTACACCTTC. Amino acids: CASSKEGNYGYTF.